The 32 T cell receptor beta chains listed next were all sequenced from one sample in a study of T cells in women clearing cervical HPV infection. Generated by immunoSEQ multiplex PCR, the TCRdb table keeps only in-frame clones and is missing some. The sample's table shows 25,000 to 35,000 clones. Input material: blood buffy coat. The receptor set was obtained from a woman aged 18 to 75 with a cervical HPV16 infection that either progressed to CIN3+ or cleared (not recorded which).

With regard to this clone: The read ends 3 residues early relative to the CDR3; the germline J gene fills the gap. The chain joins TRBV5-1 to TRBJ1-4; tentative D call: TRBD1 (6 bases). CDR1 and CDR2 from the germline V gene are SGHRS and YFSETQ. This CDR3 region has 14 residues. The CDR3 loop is CASSLQGYNSPLFF. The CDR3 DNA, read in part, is TGCGCCAGCAGCCTCCAGGGGTATAATTCACCA.

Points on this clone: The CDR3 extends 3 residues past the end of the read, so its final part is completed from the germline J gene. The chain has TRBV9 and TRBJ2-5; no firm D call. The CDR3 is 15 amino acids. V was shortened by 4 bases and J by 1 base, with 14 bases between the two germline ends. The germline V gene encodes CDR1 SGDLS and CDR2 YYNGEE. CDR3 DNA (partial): TGTGCCAGCAGCCCCGAGGAAACAGTCCAAGAGACC. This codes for CASSPEETVQET. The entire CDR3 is CASSPEETVQETQYF.

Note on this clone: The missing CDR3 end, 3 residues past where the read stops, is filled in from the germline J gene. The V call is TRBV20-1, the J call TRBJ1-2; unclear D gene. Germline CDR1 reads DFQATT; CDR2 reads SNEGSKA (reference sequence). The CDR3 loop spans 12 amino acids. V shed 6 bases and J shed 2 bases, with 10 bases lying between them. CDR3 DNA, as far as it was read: TGCAGTGCACCCGTCCGGAACTATGGC. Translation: CSAPVRNYG. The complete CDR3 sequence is CSAPVRNYGYTF.

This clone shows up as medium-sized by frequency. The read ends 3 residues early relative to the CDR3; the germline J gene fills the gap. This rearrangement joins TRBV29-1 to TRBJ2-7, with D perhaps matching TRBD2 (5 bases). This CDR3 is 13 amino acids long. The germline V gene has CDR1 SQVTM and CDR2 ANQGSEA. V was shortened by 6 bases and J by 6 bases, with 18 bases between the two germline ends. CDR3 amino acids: CSVTWVGAAEQYF. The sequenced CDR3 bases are TGCAGCGTCACCTGGGTGGGAGCGGCCGAG.

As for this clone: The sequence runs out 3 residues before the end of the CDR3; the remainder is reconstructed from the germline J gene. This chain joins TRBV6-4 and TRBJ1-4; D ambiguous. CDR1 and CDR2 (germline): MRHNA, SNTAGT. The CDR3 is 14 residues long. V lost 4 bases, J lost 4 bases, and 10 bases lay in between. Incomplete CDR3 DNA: TGTGCCAGCAGTGTCTTGCGTTGTAATGAAAAA. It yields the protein CASSVLRCNEK. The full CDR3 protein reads CASSVLRCNEKLFF.

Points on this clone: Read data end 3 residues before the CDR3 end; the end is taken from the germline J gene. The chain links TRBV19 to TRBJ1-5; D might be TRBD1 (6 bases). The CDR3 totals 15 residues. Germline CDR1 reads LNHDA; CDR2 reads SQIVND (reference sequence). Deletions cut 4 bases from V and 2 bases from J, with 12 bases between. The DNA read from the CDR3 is TGTGCCAGTAGTACCCCCCACAGGGGCAATCAGCCC. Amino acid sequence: CASSTPHRGNQP. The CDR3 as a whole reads CASSTPHRGNQPQHF.

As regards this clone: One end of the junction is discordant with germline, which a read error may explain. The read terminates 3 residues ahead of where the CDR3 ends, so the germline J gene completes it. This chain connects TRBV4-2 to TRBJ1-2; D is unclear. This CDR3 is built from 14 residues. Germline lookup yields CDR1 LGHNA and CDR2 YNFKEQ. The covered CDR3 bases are TGCGCCAGCAGCCAAGGCCCGGGTTCGCATGGC. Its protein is CASSQGPGSHG. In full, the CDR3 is CASSQGPGSHGYTF.

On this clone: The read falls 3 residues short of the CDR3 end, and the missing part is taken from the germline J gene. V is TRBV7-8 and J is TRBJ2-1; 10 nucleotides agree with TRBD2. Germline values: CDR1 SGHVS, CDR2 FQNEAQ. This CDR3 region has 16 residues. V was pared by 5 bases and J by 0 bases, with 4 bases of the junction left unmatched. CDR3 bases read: TGTGCCAGCAGCCCCAAGCGGGGGGGCTCCTACAATGAG. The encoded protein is CASSPKRGGSYNE. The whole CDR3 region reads CASSPKRGGSYNEQFF. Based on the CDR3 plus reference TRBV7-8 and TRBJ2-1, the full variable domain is GAGVSQSPRYKVAKRGQDVALRCDPISGHVSLFWYQQALGQGPEFLTYFQNEAQLDKSGLPSDRFFAERPEGSVSTLKIQRTQQEDSAVYLCASSPKRGGSYNEQFFGPGTRLTVL.

CDR3 in amino acids: CASRPGVGETQYF. The CDR3 bases that were read are TGTGCCAGCAGACCAGGGGTTGGGGAGACC. The J gene is TRBJ2-5, the V gene TRBV27; tentative D call: TRBD1 (6 bases). The read halts 3 residues ahead of the CDR3 end, with the missing end drawn from the germline J gene. Germline V gene sequence: CDR1 MNHEY, CDR2 SMNVEV (reference sequence). The CDR3 is 13 residues long. Trimming left V 6 bases short and J 5 bases short, with 13 bases between.

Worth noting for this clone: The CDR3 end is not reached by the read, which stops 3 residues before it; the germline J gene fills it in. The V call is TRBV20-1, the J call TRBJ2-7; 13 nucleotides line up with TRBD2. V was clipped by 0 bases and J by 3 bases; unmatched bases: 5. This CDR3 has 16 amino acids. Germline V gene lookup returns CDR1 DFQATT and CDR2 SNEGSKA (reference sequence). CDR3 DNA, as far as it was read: TGCAGTGCTAGAGAGTGGGGGACTAGCGGGGACTACGAG. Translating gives CSAREWGTSGDYE. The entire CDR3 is CSAREWGTSGDYEQYF.

The sequenced part of the CDR3 DNA is TGTGCCAGCAGTTTCCGGGGGGCCCTCCCGAGCGAG. Translated: CASSFRGALPSE. The CDR3 reads in full as CASSFRGALPSEQYF. The chain employs TRBV28 and TRBJ2-7; a possible D gene is TRBD2 (7 bases). Sequencing ends 3 residues short of the CDR3 end; the germline J gene provides the rest. V lost 3 bases and J lost 6, with 18 bases in between. Germline values: CDR1 MDHEN, CDR2 SYDVKM. The CDR3 spans 15 residues.

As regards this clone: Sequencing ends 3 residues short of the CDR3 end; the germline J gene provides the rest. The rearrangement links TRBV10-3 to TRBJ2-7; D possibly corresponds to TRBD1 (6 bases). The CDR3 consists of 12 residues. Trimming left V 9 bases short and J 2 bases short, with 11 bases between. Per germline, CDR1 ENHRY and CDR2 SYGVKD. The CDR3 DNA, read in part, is TGTGCCATTCGGGACACCACCTACGAG. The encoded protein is CAIRDTTYE. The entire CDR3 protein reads CAIRDTTYEQYF.

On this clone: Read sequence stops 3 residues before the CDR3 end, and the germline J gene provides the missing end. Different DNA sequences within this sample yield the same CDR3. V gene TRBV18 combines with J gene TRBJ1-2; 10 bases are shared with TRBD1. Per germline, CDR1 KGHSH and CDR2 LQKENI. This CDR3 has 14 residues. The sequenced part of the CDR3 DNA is TGTGCCAGCTCACCCGGGACAGGGGCCTACGAC. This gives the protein CASSPGTGAYD. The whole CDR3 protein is CASSPGTGAYDYTF.

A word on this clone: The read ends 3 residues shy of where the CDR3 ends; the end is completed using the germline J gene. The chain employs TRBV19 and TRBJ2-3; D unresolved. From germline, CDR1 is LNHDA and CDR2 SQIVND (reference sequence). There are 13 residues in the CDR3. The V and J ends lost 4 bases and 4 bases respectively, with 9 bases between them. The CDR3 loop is CASSRLGPDTQYF. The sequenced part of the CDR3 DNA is TGTGCCAGTAGTAGGCTGGGCCCAGATACG.

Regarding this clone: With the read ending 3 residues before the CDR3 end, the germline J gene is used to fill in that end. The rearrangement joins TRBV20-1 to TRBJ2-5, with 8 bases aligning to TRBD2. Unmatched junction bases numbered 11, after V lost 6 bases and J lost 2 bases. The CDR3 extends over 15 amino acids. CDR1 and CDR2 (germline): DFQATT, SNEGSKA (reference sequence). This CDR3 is CSANGGGGYQETQYF. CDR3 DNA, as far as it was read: TGCAGTGCCAACGGGGGCGGGGGGTATCAAGAGACC.

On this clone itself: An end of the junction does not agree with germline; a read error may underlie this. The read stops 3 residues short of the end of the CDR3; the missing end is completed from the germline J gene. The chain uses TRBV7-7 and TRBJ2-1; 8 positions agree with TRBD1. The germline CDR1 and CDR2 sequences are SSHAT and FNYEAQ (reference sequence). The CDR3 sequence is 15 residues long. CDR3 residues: CASSYRTGKDNEQFF. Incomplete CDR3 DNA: TGTGCTAGCAGTTACCGGACAGGGAAGGACAATGAG.

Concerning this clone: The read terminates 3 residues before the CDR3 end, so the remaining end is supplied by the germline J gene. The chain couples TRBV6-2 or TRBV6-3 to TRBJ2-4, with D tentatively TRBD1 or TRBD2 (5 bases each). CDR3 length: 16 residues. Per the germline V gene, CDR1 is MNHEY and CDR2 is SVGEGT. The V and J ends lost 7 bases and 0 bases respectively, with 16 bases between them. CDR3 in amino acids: CASTRGYRLAKNIQYF. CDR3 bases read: TGTGCCAGCACGAGGGGTTACAGACTAGCCAAAAACATT.

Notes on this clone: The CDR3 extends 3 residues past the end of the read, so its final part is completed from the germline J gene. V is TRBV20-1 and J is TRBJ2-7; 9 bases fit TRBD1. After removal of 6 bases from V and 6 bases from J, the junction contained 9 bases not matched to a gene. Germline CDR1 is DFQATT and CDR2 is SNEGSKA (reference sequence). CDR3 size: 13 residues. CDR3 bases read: TGCAGTGCCCCGGGACAGGGTGGTTCCGAG. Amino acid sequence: CSAPGQGGSE. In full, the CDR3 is CSAPGQGGSEQYF.

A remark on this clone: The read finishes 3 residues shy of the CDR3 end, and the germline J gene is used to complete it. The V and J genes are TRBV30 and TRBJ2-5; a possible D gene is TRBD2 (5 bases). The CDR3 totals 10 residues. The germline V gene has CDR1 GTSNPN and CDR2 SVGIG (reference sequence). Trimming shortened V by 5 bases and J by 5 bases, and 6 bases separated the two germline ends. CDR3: CAWSGETQYF. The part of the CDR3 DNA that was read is TGTGCCTGGTCGGGGGAGACC.

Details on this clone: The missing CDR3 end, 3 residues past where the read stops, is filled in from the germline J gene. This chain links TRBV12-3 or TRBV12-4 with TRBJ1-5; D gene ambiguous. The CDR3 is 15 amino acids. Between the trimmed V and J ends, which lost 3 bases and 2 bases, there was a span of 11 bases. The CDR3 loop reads CASSLESTGNQPQHF. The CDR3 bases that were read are TGTGCCAGCAGTTTGGAATCTACAGGCAATCAGCCC.

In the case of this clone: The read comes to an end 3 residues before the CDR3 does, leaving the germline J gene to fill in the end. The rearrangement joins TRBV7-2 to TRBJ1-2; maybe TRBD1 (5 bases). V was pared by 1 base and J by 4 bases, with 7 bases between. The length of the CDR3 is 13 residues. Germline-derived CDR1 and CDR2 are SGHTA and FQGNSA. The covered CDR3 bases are TGTGCCAGCAGCTTAGGACAGAGCTATGGC. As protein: CASSLGQSYG. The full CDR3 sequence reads CASSLGQSYGYTF.

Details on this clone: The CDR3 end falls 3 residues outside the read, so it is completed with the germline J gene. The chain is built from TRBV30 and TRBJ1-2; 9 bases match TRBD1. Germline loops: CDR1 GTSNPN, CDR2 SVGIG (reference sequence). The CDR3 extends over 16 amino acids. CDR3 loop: CAWVPGRTGEVGDYTF. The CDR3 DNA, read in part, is TGTGCCTGGGTCCCAGGGAGGACAGGGGAGGTGGGGGAC.

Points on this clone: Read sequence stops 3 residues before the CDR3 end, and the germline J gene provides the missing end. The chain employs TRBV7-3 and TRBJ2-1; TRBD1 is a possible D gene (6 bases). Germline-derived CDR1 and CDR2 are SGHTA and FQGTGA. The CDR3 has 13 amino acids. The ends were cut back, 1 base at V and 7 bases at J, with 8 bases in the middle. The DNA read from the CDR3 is TGTGCCAGCAGCTTAAGGCAGGGGAATGAG. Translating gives CASSLRQGNE. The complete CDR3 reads CASSLRQGNEQFF. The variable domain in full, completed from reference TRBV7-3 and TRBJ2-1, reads GAGVSQTPSNKVTEKGKYVELRCDPISGHTALYWYRQSLGQGPEFLIYFQGTGAADDSGLPNDRFFAVRPEGSVSTLKIQRTERGDSAVYLCASSLRQGNEQFFGPGTRLTVL.

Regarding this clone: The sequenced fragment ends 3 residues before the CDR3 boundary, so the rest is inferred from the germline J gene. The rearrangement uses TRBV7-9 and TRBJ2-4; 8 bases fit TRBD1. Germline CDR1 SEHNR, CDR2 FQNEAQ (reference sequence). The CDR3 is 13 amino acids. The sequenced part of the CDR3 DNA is TGTGCCAGCAGTTCCCAGGGGGCAGTTGGT. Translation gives CASSSQGAVG. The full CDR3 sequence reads CASSSQGAVGQYF.

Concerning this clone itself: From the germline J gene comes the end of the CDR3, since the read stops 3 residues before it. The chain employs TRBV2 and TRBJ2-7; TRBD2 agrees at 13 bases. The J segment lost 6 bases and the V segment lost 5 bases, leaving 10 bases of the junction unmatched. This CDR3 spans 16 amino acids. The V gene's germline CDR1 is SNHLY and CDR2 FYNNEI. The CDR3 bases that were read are TGTGCCAGCAGTCGTCGGACTAGCGGGGGTCTTAGCGAG. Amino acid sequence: CASSRRTSGGLSE. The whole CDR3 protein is CASSRRTSGGLSEQYF. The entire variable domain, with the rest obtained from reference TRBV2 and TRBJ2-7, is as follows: EPEVTQTPSHQVTQMGQEVILRCVPISNHLYFYWYRQILGQKVEFLVSFYNNEISEKSEIFDDQFSVERPDGSNFTLKIRSTKLEDSAMYFCASSRRTSGGLSEQYFGPGTRLTVT.

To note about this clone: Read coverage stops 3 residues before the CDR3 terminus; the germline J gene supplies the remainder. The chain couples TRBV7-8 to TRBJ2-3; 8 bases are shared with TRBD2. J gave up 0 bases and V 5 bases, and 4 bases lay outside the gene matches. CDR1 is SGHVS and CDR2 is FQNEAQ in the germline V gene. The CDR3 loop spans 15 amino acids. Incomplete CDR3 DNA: TGTGCCAGCAGCGGCGGGAGGATTAGCACAGATACG. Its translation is CASSGGRISTDT. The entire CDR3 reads CASSGGRISTDTQYF.

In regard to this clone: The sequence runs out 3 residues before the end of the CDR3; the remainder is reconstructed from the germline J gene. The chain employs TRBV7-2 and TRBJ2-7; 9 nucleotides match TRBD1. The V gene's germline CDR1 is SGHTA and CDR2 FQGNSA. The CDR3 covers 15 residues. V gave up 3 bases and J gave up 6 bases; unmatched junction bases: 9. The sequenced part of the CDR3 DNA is TGTGCCAGCAGCTTGACCAGGGACAGGGTAGCCGAG. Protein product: CASSLTRDRVAE. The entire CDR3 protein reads CASSLTRDRVAEQYF.

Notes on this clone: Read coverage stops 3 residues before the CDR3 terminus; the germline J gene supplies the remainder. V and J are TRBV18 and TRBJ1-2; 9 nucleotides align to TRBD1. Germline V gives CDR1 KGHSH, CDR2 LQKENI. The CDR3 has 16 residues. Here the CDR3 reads CASSPTRTGASYDYTF. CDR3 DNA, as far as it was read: TGTGCCAGCTCACCTACGAGGACAGGGGCGTCCTACGAC.

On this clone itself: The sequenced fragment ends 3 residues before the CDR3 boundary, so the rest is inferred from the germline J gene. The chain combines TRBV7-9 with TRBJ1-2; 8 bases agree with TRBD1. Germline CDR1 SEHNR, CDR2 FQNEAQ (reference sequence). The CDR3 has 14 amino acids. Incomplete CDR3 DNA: TGTGCCAGCAGCTTCCCGACAGGGGACTACGAC. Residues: CASSFPTGDYD. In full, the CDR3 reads CASSFPTGDYDYTF.

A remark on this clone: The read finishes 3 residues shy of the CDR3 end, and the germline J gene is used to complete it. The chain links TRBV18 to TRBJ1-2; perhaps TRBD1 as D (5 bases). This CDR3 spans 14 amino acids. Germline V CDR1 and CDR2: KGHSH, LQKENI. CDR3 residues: CASSYPGRKNIYTF. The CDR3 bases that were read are TGTGCCAGCTCTTACCCAGGGCGGAAAAACATC.

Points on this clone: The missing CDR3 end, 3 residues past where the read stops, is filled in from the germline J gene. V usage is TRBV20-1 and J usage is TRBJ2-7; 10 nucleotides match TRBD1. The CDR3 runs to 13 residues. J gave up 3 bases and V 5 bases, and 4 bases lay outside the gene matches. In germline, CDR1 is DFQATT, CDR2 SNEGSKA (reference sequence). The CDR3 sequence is CSAGGDRGYEQYF. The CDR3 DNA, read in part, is TGCAGTGCTGGAGGGGACAGGGGCTACGAG.

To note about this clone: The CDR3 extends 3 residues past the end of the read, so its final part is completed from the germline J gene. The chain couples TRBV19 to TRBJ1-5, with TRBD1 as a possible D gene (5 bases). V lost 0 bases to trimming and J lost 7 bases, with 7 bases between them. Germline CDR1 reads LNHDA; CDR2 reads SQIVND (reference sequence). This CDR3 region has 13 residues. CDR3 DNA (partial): TGTGCCAGTAGTATAGAGGGGGGACAGCCC. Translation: CASSIEGGQP. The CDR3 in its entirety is CASSIEGGQPQHF.